Following are 26 T cell receptor beta chains from one sample sequenced in a study of sequential checkpoint blockade in melanoma. Assay: immunoSEQ multiplex PCR; the TCRdb copy retains only in-frame clones and omits some. This sample yields roughly 10,000 clones, of which roughly three fifths are seen a single time; roughly 43% belongs to the top ten. Treatment meaning: randomized to nivolumab then ipilimumab (arm A) or the reverse (arm B). The specimen comprised CD8+ T cells sorted from blood (inferred from file names), sampled from a patient given nivolumab and ipilimumab in sequence. These receptors all come from a human donor with melanoma.

The chain recombines TRBV9 with TRBJ2-1, with TRBD2 identical over 7 bases. With 3 bases clipped from V and 10 bases from J, the junction kept 10 bases outside the gene matches. CDR3 length: 14 amino acids. Germline CDR1 SGDLS, CDR2 YYNGEE. CDR3 amino acids: CASSAAGLTTEQFF. In DNA form, the CDR3 reads TGTGCCAGCAGCGCCGCGGGACTAACTACGGAGCAGTTCTTC.

This chain uses TRBV7-9 with TRBJ1-2, with 10 bases fitting TRBD1. With V trimmed by 6 bases and J by 5 bases, 6 bases remained unmatched. The CDR3 runs 14 residues. The germline CDR1 and CDR2 sequences are SEHNR and FQNEAQ (reference sequence). The CDR3 here is CASRSGTGVYGYTF. Here the CDR3 DNA reads TGTGCCAGCAGGTCCGGGACAGGGGTTTATGGCTACACCTTC.

This clone was seen a handful of times. This rearrangement joins TRBV7-2 to TRBJ2-7; 7 bases are shared with TRBD1. The germline V gene has CDR1 SGHTA and CDR2 FQGNSA. The CDR3 spans 14 residues. V was clipped by 8 bases and J by 2 bases; unmatched bases: 9. CDR3 sequence: CASARGQGAYEQYF. CDR3 in DNA: TGTGCCAGCGCTAGGGGGCAGGGCGCCTACGAGCAGTACTTC.

The gene calls are TRBV19 and TRBJ2-3, with D unresolved. The germline V gene has CDR1 LNHDA and CDR2 SQIVND (reference sequence). Trimming took off 8 bases at V and 5 bases at J, with 11 bases between the two ends. CDR3 length equals 12 residues. Here the CDR3 reads CASAYSRDTQYF. For the CDR3, the DNA is TGTGCCAGTGCTTACTCGAGAGATACGCAGTATTTT.

This chain uses TRBV4-1 with TRBJ1-5, with D perhaps TRBD1 (6 bases). Looked up from germline, CDR1 is MGHRA and CDR2 is YSYEKL. The ends were cut back, 1 base at V and 7 bases at J, with 14 bases in the middle. The CDR3 has 15 amino acids. The CDR3 DNA reads as TGCGCCAGCAGCCAAGTTACAGGGTCACGGCAGCCCCAGCATTTT. It encodes CASSQVTGSRQPQHF.

The chain has TRBV6-5 and TRBJ2-2; the D gene is possibly TRBD2 (5 bases). The CDR3 runs to 16 residues. V shed 3 bases and J shed 4 bases, with 15 bases lying between them. CDR1 is MNHEY, CDR2 SVGAGI, per germline. The CDR3 region is CASSYTRDSPTGELFF. The CDR3 bases are TGTGCCAGCAGTTATACTAGGGATTCGCCCACCGGGGAGCTGTTTTTT.

The gene calls are TRBV6-5 and TRBJ2-3; 8 bases agree with TRBD2. The CDR3 length is 15 residues. The germline V gene encodes CDR1 MNHEY and CDR2 SVGAGI. The J segment lost 6 bases and the V segment lost 2 bases, leaving 7 bases of the junction unmatched. CDR3 DNA: TGTGCCAGCAGTTACAGGGGCGGGAGGACGGATACGCAGTATTTT. Protein sequence: CASSYRGGRTDTQYF.

This clone was observed a handful of times. V usage is TRBV6-1 and J usage is TRBJ1-2; possibly TRBD1 for D (5 bases). This CDR3 comprises 14 residues. V lost 3 bases and J 3 bases, leaving 11 bases between the germline ends. Germline-derived CDR1 and CDR2 are MNHNS and SASEGT. The CDR3 reads CASSDPGQDYGYTF. The CDR3 DNA sequence: TGTGCCAGCAGTGACCCAGGACAAGACTATGGCTACACCTTC.

By sample fraction, this clone is medium-sized. The V and J genes are TRBV7-9 and TRBJ2-1; D unclear. Germline values: CDR1 SEHNR, CDR2 FQNEAQ (reference sequence). The CDR3 is 11 amino acids. V shed 5 bases and J shed 12 bases, with 11 bases lying between them. The chain's CDR3 is CASSAPSGQFF. The DNA of the CDR3 is TGTGCCAGCAGCGCCCCCTCAGGGCAGTTCTTC.

The V and J genes are TRBV28 and TRBJ2-1; D is perhaps TRBD1 (5 bases). Germline CDR1 reads MDHEN; CDR2 reads SYDVKM. Between the trimmed V and J ends, which lost 5 bases and 4 bases, there was a span of 18 bases. This CDR3 spans 16 amino acids. The CDR3 nucleotides read TGTGCCAGCAGTCCCGAAACAGGAACACCATACAATGAGCAGTTCTTC. This translates into CASSPETGTPYNEQFF.

This chain connects TRBV4-1 to TRBJ2-1; 8 bases agree with TRBD2. The CDR3 covers 15 residues. Germline assignment: CDR1 MGHRA and CDR2 YSYEKL. V lost 2 bases, J lost 8 bases, and 8 bases stayed unmatched. CDR3 coding DNA: TGCGCCAGCAGCCAATCATCCGGGGGGGCCTATGAGCAGTTCTTC. It translates to CASSQSSGGAYEQFF.

The genes are TRBV5-5 and TRBJ1-5; D is possibly TRBD1 (6 bases). Germline CDR1 is SGHKS and CDR2 is YYEKEE (reference sequence). The V end was cut by 1 base, the J end by 7 bases, with 12 bases between. This CDR3 is built from 14 residues. CDR3 DNA: TGTGCCAGCAGCTTGAAACAGGGAAACCAGCCCCAGCATTTT. This codes for CASSLKQGNQPQHF.

The chain is built from TRBV7-9 and TRBJ2-2; 9 positions agree with TRBD1. CDR1 is SEHNR and CDR2 is FQNEAQ in the germline V gene (reference sequence). Trimming at V came to 4 bases and at J to 4 bases, leaving 16 bases not matched to a gene. This CDR3 has 19 amino acids. The CDR3 DNA reads TGTGCCAGCAGCTCCAGCACAGGGGGCGTTCAAAGTCGCACCGGGGAGCTGTTTTTT. Its protein is CASSSSTGGVQSRTGELFF.

CDR3 nucleotides: TGCGCCAGCAGCCAAGGATCCGACAGGGCCACCTACGAGCAGTACTTC. This gives the protein CASSQGSDRATYEQYF. V usage is TRBV4-1 and J usage is TRBJ2-7, with TRBD1 matching over 7 bases. The V gene end was trimmed by 1 base and the J gene end by 2 bases; junction bases not matched to a gene: 8. This CDR3 contains 16 residues. CDR1 is MGHRA and CDR2 is YSYEKL in the germline V gene.

About this clone itself: This CDR3 is also generated by other DNA sequences in the sample. The gene calls are TRBV6-5 and TRBJ2-7; D call uncertain. Germline V lookup: CDR1 MNHEY, CDR2 SVGAGI. The CDR3 extends over 13 amino acids. V was cut by 2 bases and J by 3 bases, with 8 bases left in between. The CDR3: CASSYGLVYEQYF. The CDR3 coding sequence is TGTGCCAGCAGTTACGGCCTAGTCTACGAGCAGTACTTC.

V is TRBV21-1 and J is TRBJ2-7; the table calls TRBD2, which could not be checked here. TRBV21-1 is annotated as a pseudogene. This CDR3 contains 17 residues. The CDR3 bases are TGTGCCAGCAGCAAAGTAGGGAGGGCTAGCGGGAGGGAGGAGCAGTACTTC. Its protein is CASSKVGRASGREEQYF.

The rearrangement uses TRBV14 and TRBJ2-7, with 9 bases aligning to TRBD2. The germline gives CDR1 SGHDN, CDR2 FVKESK. The V gene end was trimmed by 1 base and the J gene end by 5 bases; junction bases not matched to a gene: 6. This CDR3 has 15 amino acids. CDR3 residues: CASSQVVAGEDEQYF. In DNA form, the CDR3 reads TGTGCCAGCAGCCAAGTCGTAGCGGGAGAGGACGAGCAGTACTTC.

In this sample, this clone turned up a few times. This chain joins TRBV6-4 and TRBJ1-4; D is ambiguous. V was clipped by 6 bases and J by 4 bases, with 9 bases between them. The CDR3 is 13 residues long. CDR1 is MRHNA and CDR2 is SNTAGT in the germline V gene. In DNA form, the CDR3 reads TGTGCCAGCAGACCAGTAAATAATGAAAAACTGTTTTTT. It codes for CASRPVNNEKLFF.

The chain links TRBV30 to TRBJ1-1, with D perhaps TRBD1 (5 bases). Germline lookup yields CDR1 GTSNPN and CDR2 SVGIG (reference sequence). This CDR3 has 15 residues. The V end was cut by 4 bases, the J end by 4 bases, with 19 bases between. The DNA of the CDR3 is TGTGCCTGGAACCAGGGCTTTACAAGGGGCACTGAAGCTTTCTTT. It encodes CAWNQGFTRGTEAFF.

This clone was detected only a few times. At one of its ends the junction is not consistent with the germline gene, which may arise from a read error. The V call is TRBV7-9, the J call TRBJ2-1, with 9 bases matching TRBD2. CDR3 size: 17 residues. Germline lookup yields CDR1 SEHNR and CDR2 FQNEAQ (reference sequence). Here the CDR3 reads CASSTRYGGRAGNEQFF. CDR3 coding DNA: TGCGCCAGCAGCACTCGGTACGGCGGGAGGGCCGGGAATGAGCAGTTCTTC.

This chain connects TRBV10-2 to TRBJ1-1, with TRBD1 matching over 9 bases. The CDR3 has 14 amino acids. Per germline, CDR1 WSHSY and CDR2 SAAADI. V shed 10 bases and J 1 base; nucleotides not matched to a gene: 7. The CDR3 DNA sequence: TGCGCCACCCGGACAGGGGCACCGAACACTGAAGCTTTCTTT. Translated: CATRTGAPNTEAFF.

The chain recombines TRBV4-2 with TRBJ1-1; 9 bases match TRBD1. Trimming at V came to 4 bases and at J to 5 bases, leaving 2 bases not matched to a gene. Looked up from germline, CDR1 is LGHNA and CDR2 is YNFKEQ. The CDR3 contains 13 residues. This CDR3 reads CASSPTGGTEAFF. CDR3 DNA sequence: TGTGCCAGCAGCCCGACAGGGGGGACTGAAGCTTTCTTT.

J is TRBJ2-1 and V is TRBV6-1; possibly TRBD1 for D (6 bases). Trimming cost V 1 base and J 9 bases, with 28 bases left between them. Germline V gives CDR1 MNHNS, CDR2 SASEGT. This CDR3 comprises 19 residues. CDR3: CASSEGPMGSGHGSGEQFF. Here the CDR3 DNA reads TGTGCCAGCAGTGAAGGACCGATGGGATCGGGACACGGATCGGGTGAGCAGTTCTTC.

The chain combines TRBV9 with TRBJ1-1; TRBD1 agrees at 9 bases. CDR3 length: 14 residues. The ends lost 7 bases at V and 6 bases at J; junction bases unmatched: 10. Germline V gene data show CDR1 as SGDLS and CDR2 as YYNGEE. CDR3 DNA: TGTGCCAGCCGCGGGCCTACAGGGGGCCCTGAAGCTTTCTTT. Protein product: CASRGPTGGPEAFF.

The rearrangement links TRBV6-4 to TRBJ2-3; 12 nucleotides match TRBD2. Germline trimming cut 6 bases from V and 2 bases from J; bases unmatched to any gene: 6. The CDR3 has 16 amino acids. The germline gives CDR1 MRHNA, CDR2 SNTAGT. CDR3 bases: TGTGCCAGCAGCAAGGCTAGCGGGGGGGCCACAGATACGCAGTATTTT. It yields the protein CASSKASGGATDTQYF.

This clone was found a few times. The chain joins TRBV5-4 to TRBJ2-6; D is uncertain. This CDR3 spans 16 amino acids. CDR1 and CDR2 from the germline V gene are SGHNT and YYREEE (reference sequence). Trimming removed 0 bases at V and 0 bases at J, with 7 bases between. CDR3 coding DNA: TGTGCCAGCAGCTTGGCTCGGTTCTCTGGGGCCAACGTCCTGACTTTC. Its translation is CASSLARFSGANVLTF.